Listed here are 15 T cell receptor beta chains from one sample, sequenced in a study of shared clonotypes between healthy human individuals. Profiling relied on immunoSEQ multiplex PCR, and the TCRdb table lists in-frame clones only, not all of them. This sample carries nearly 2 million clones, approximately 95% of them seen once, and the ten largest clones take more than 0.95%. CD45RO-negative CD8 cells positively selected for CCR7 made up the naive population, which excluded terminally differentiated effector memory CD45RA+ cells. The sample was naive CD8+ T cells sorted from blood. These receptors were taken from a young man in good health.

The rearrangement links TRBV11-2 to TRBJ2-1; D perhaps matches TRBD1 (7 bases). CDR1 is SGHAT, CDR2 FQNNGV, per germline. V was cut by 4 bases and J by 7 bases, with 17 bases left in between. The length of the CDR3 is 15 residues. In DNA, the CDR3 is TGTGCCAGCAGCTACTTCCAGGGGGGTACGAATGAGCAGTTCTTC. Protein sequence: CASSYFQGGTNEQFF.

The CDR3 here is CASSQGTSGGTDTQYF. The DNA of the CDR3 is TGCGCCAGCAGCCAAGGGACTAGCGGGGGCACAGATACGCAGTATTTT. The gene calls are TRBV4-3 and TRBJ2-3; 12 positions match TRBD2. The germline V gene encodes CDR1 LGHNA and CDR2 YSLEER. With V trimmed by 1 base and J by 1 base, 0 bases remained unmatched. The CDR3 length is 16 residues.

The CDR3: CASSRGGGQPQHF. The CDR3 nucleotides are TGTGCCAGCAGCAGAGGGGGAGGTCAGCCCCAGCATTTT. J is TRBJ1-5 and V is TRBV5-4, with a possible D match to TRBD1 (6 bases). Trimming took 4 bases from V and 6 from J, leaving 11 bases between them. Germline CDR1 and CDR2: SGHNT and YYREEE (reference sequence). The CDR3 loop spans 13 amino acids.

Written as DNA, the CDR3 is TGTGCCAGCAGTTTAGGGGCAACAAGCAATCAGCCCCAGCATTTT. Its translation is CASSLGATSNQPQHF. The chain joins TRBV28 to TRBJ1-5; D possibly corresponds to TRBD1 (5 bases). The V gene's germline CDR1 is MDHEN and CDR2 SYDVKM. Trimming removed 2 bases at V and 1 base at J, with 9 bases between. The length of the CDR3 is 15 residues.

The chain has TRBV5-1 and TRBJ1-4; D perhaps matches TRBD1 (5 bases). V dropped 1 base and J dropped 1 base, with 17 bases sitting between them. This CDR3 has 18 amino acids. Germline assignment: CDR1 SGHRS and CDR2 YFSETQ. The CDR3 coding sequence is TGCGCCAGCAGCTTGCGGCAGCAAGGCGGGGGAACTAATGAAAAACTGTTTTTT. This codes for CASSLRQQGGGTNEKLFF.

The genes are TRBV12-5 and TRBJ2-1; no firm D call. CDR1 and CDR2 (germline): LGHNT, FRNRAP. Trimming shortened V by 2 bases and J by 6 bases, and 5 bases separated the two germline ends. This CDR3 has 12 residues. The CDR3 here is CASGLPSNEQFF. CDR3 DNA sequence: TGTGCTAGTGGTTTGCCTTCCAATGAGCAGTTCTTC.

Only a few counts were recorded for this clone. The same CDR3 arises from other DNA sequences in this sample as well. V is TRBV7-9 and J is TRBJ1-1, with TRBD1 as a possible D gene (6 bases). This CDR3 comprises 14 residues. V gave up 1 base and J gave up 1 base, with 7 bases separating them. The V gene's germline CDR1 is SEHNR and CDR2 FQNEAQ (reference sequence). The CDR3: CASSLVQGNTEAFF. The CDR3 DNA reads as TGTGCCAGCAGCTTAGTACAGGGGAACACTGAAGCTTTCTTT.

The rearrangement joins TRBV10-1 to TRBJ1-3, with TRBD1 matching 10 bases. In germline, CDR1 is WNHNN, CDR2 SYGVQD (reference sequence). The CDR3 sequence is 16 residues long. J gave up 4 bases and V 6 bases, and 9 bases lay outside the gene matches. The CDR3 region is CASSGGTGDSGNTIYF. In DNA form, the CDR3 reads TGCGCCAGCAGCGGAGGGACAGGGGACAGCGGAAACACCATATATTTT.

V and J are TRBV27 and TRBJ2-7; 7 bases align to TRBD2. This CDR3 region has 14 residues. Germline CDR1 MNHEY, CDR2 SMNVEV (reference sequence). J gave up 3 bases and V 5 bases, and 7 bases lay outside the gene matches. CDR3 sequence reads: CASSPLGGDYEQYF. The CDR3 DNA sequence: TGTGCCAGCAGTCCTTTGGGGGGGGACTACGAGCAGTACTTC.

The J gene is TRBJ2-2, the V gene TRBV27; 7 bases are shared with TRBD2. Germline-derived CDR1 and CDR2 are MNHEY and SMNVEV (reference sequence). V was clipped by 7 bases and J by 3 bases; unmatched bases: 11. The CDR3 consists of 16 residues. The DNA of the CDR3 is TGTGCCAGCACCCCTTCTAGCGGCGAATACACCGGGGAGCTGTTTTTT. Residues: CASTPSSGEYTGELFF.

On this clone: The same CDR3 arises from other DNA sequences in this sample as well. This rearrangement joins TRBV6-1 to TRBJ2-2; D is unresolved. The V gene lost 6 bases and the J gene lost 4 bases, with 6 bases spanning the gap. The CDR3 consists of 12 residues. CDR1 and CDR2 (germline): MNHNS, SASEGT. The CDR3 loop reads CASRGGTGELFF. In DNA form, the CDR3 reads TGTGCCAGCAGGGGCGGCACCGGGGAGCTGTTTTTT.

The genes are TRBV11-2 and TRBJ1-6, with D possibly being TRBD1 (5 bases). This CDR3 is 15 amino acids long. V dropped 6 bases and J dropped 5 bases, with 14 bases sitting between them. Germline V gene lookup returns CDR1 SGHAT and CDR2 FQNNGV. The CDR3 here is CASREGLLHNSPLHF. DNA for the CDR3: TGTGCCAGCAGGGAGGGACTGCTCCATAATTCACCCCTCCACTTT. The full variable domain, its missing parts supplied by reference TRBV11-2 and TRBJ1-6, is EAGVAQSPRYKIIEKRQSVAFWCNPISGHATLYWYQQILGQGPKLLIQFQNNGVVDDSQLPKDRFSAERLKGVDSTLKIQPAKLEDSAVYLCASREGLLHNSPLHFGNGTRLTVT.

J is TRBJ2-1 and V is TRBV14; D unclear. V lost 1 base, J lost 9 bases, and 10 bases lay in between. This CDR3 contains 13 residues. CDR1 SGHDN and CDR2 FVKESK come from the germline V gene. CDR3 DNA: TGTGCCAGCAGCCAAGTAGGAACTATTGAGCAGTTCTTC. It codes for CASSQVGTIEQFF. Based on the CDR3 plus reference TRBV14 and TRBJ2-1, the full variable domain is EAGVTQFPSHSVIEKGQTVTLRCDPISGHDNLYWYRRVMGKEIKFLLHFVKESKQDESGMPNNRFLAERTGGTYSTLKVQPAELEDSGVYFCASSQVGTIEQFFGPGTRLTVL.

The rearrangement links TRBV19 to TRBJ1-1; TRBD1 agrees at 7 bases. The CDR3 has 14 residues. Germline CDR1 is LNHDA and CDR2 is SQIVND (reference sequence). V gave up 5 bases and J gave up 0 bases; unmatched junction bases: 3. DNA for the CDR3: TGTGCCAGTAGTGCAGGGGGTATGAACACTGAAGCTTTCTTT. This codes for CASSAGGMNTEAFF.

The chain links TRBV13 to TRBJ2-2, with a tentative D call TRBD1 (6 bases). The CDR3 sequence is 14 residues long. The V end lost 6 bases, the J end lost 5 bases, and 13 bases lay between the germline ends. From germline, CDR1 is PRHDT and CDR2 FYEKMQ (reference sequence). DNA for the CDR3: TGTGCCAGCAGTCTTAACAGGGAAACCGGGGAGCTGTTTTTT. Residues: CASSLNRETGELFF.